The 18 T cell receptor beta chains below all came from one sample that was sequenced in a study of CD8 T cells in ankylosing spondylitis. These TCRs are of unknown antigen specificity. TCRdb fed the 5' RACE reads into MiXCR, producing one record per CDR3 protein. The sample has roughly 670,000 distinct CDR3 sequences, 15% to 20% seen once. Study conclusions and caveats: Characteristic of ankylosing spondylitis blood, it appeared, was a TCR beta motif comprising fewer than 10 highly homologous variants.

Sequencing was done on a sample of blood, either unsorted or a sorted T cell fraction (not recorded which). The receptor set was obtained from a male donor with ankylosing spondylitis.

This clonotype was picked up a small number of times. The chain joins TRBV27 to TRBJ2-7; 8 bases agree with TRBD2. Per the germline V gene, CDR1 is MNHEY and CDR2 is SMNVEV (reference sequence). CDR3 length: 16 residues. V shed 5 bases, J shed 2 bases, and the junction held 11 bases outside the gene matches. CDR3: CASSTTRGLGPYEQYF. For the CDR3, the DNA is TGTGCCAGCAGTACTACCAGGGGACTAGGCCCCTACGAGCAGTACTTC.

This clonotype was recorded a few times. The V and J genes are TRBV2 and TRBJ2-5; 7 nucleotides line up with TRBD2. The germline V gene has CDR1 SNHLY and CDR2 FYNNEI. The V segment lost 6 bases and the J segment 2 bases; nucleotides outside the gene matches: 3. CDR3 length equals 13 residues. The CDR3 spells CASRLARQETQYF. The DNA for the CDR3 is TGTGCCAGCAGACTAGCGAGACAAGAGACCCAGTACTTC.

This clonotype was detected a few times. The chain has TRBV20-1 and TRBJ2-2, with TRBD1 as a possible D gene (5 bases). The CDR3 contains 16 residues. Per the germline V gene, CDR1 is DFQATT and CDR2 is SNEGSKA (reference sequence). Trimming pared 2 bases from V and 1 base from J, leaving 14 bases between. Here the CDR3 DNA reads TGCAGTGCTAGACCAACCTCAGGGTGGAACACCGGGGAGCTGTTTTTT. Its translation: CSARPTSGWNTGELFF.

The chain joins TRBV7-3 to TRBJ2-4, with D perhaps matching TRBD1 (6 bases). The CDR3 is 16 amino acids. Trimming stripped 1 base from V and 1 base from J, with 11 bases between. Looked up from germline, CDR1 is SGHTA and CDR2 is FQGTGA. In DNA, the CDR3 is TGTGCCAGCAGCTTAAACAGGGAATTGGCCAAAAACATTCAGTACTTC. It translates to CASSLNRELAKNIQYF. The full variable domain, in which reference TRBV7-3 and TRBJ2-4 provide the parts outside the CDR3, is GAGVSQTPSNKVTEKGKYVELRCDPISGHTALYWYRQSLGQGPEFLIYFQGTGAADDSGLPNDRFFAVRPEGSVSTLKIQRTERGDSAVYLCASSLNRELAKNIQYFGAGTRLSVL.

This clonotype came up a few times. This chain uses TRBV2 with TRBJ2-5, with 9 bases fitting TRBD2. The CDR3 runs to 15 residues. V trimming: 2 bases; J trimming: 4 bases; junction bases outside the gene matches: 5. From germline, CDR1 is SNHLY and CDR2 FYNNEI. In nucleotides, the CDR3 is TGTGCCAGCAGTGAAAGCGTAGCGGGAGCAGAGACCCAGTACTTC. Translating gives CASSESVAGAETQYF.

The V gene is TRBV7-2, the J gene TRBJ2-3; a possible D gene is TRBD1 (6 bases). V shed 9 bases and J shed 4 bases, with 14 bases lying between them. Germline values: CDR1 SGHTA, CDR2 FQGNSA. The CDR3 contains 13 residues. The CDR3 nucleotides are TGTGCCAGTACAGGGTTCGAAGCAGATACGCAGTATTTT. Amino acid sequence: CASTGFEADTQYF.

This clonotype has just a few counts. The chain combines TRBV7-9 with TRBJ2-1; D gene ambiguous. V lost 5 bases and J lost 1, with 9 bases in between. CDR3 length: 14 residues. The germline CDR1 and CDR2 sequences are SEHNR and FQNEAQ (reference sequence). The CDR3 DNA follows: TGTGCCAGCAGCACAAGACAATCCTACAATGAGCAGTTCTTC. Its translation: CASSTRQSYNEQFF.

The rearrangement links TRBV7-9 to TRBJ2-7; the D gene is possibly TRBD2 (6 bases). This CDR3 has 14 amino acids. V lost 5 bases to trimming and J lost 3 bases, with 14 bases between them. Per the germline V gene, CDR1 is SEHNR and CDR2 is FQNEAQ (reference sequence). DNA of the CDR3: TGTGCCAGCAGCGGATCCGGGACTGTCTACGAGCAGTACTTC. Translating it yields CASSGSGTVYEQYF.

This clonotype was observed a handful of times. CDR3 nucleotide sequence: TGTGCTAGTGGTTTGGCCCTTAGGTCTCAGCCCCAGCATTTT. This codes for CASGLALRSQPQHF. V usage is TRBV12-5 and J usage is TRBJ1-5; D not certain. Germline values: CDR1 LGHNT, CDR2 FRNRAP. The ends were cut back, 1 base at V and 6 bases at J, with 10 bases in the middle. CDR3 length: 14 residues.

Only a few counts were recorded for this clonotype. The chain couples TRBV12-3 or TRBV12-4 to TRBJ1-1, with D perhaps TRBD1 (5 bases). The CDR3 is 14 amino acids. Trimming took 3 bases from V and 1 from J, leaving 9 bases between them. CDR3 residues: CASSFWRGNTEAFF. CDR3 DNA sequence: TGTGCCAGCAGTTTTTGGAGGGGGAACACTGAAGCTTTCTTT.

This chain uses TRBV28 with TRBJ1-4; possible D gene TRBD1, 5 bases. The germline V gene has CDR1 MDHEN and CDR2 SYDVKM. The CDR3 spans 14 residues. V was cut by 3 bases and J by 3 bases, with 8 bases left in between. CDR3 protein: CASSFGGSNEKLFF. In nucleotides, the CDR3 is TGTGCCAGCAGTTTTGGGGGGTCTAATGAAAAACTGTTTTTT.

A few counts support this clonotype. This sequence joins TRBV12-3 or TRBV12-4 and TRBJ2-1; TRBD2 agrees at 7 bases. Losses at the gene ends were 1 base for V and 3 bases for J; bases not matched to a gene: 3. CDR3 length equals 15 residues. The CDR3 nucleotides read TGTGCCAGCAGTTTAGTAAGGGACTACTACAATGAGCAGTTCTTC. This sequence encodes CASSLVRDYYNEQFF.

The chain links TRBV12-3 or TRBV12-4 to TRBJ2-7; D not certain. This CDR3 is built from 13 residues. The V end lost 3 bases, the J end lost 4 bases, and 10 bases lay between the germline ends. For the CDR3, the DNA is TGTGCCAGCAGTTTTACGGGCCAGTACGAGCAGTACTTC. This gives the protein CASSFTGQYEQYF.

This clonotype was observed a few times. The chain is built from TRBV7-8 and TRBJ1-4, with 9 bases matching TRBD1. J was trimmed by 8 bases and V by 0 bases; bases with no gene match: 10. From germline, CDR1 is SGHVS and CDR2 FQNEAQ. The CDR3 length is 17 residues. The CDR3 nucleotides are TGTGCCAGCAGCTTAGCAGGGGACAGGGAACAGCGAGAAAAACTGTTTTTT. Its protein is CASSLAGDREQREKLFF.

This clonotype has a handful of counts. The CDR3 DNA reads as TGTGCCAGCTCAACCGCCCAAGAGACCCAGTACTTC. It yields the protein CASSTAQETQYF. V is TRBV18 and J is TRBJ2-5, with D unclear. Trimming left V 5 bases short and J 1 base short, with 5 bases between. The germline gives CDR1 KGHSH, CDR2 LQKENI. This CDR3 spans 12 amino acids.

V and J are TRBV20-1 and TRBJ2-5; 7 bases line up with TRBD2. Trimming at V came to 5 bases and at J to 3 bases, leaving 3 bases not matched to a gene. Germline V gives CDR1 DFQATT, CDR2 SNEGSKA (reference sequence). This CDR3 has 12 amino acids. CDR3 amino acids: CSAGRGKETQYF. CDR3 bases: TGCAGTGCTGGGCGGGGGAAAGAGACCCAGTACTTC.

The chain has TRBV20-1 and TRBJ2-7; D may be TRBD1 (6 bases). This CDR3 contains 13 residues. Trimming took 3 bases from V and 4 from J, leaving 13 bases between them. Germline loops: CDR1 DFQATT, CDR2 SNEGSKA (reference sequence). CDR3 residues: CSASFQGMYEQYF. The CDR3 nucleotides are TGCAGTGCTAGTTTCCAGGGGATGTACGAGCAGTACTTC.

This clonotype was detected only a few times. The chain carries TRBV27 and TRBJ2-1; TRBD2 is a possible D gene (6 bases). The CDR3 extends over 14 amino acids. The V end was cut by 4 bases, the J end by 9 bases, with 16 bases between. In germline, CDR1 is MNHEY, CDR2 SMNVEV (reference sequence). CDR3: CASSWAGPEVEQFF. CDR3 DNA sequence: TGTGCCAGCAGTTGGGCGGGACCCGAAGTTGAGCAGTTCTTC.